This TCR beta chain was documented in a study of technical replicates of blood from a few donors. Profiled with immunoSEQ multiplex PCR; TCRdb holds only in-frame clones, not every one. Of approximately 52,000 clones listed, 86% are singletons. This CDR3 comprises 16 residues. V was pared by 6 bases and J by 9 bases, with 21 bases between. Germline V gene lookup returns CDR1 SGHTA and CDR2 FQGNSA. The chain has TRBV7-2 and TRBJ1-6; no reliable D call. This TCR derives from a human donor in good health. Some clones in this sample may be carry-over from other donors' samples. The sequencing input was PBMCs. DNA for the CDR3: TGTGCCAGCAGTCCCCTAGGCTTGCGGCGAGGTTCACCCCTCCACTTT. Its translation: CASSPLGLRRGSPLHF. The variable domain in full, completed from reference TRBV7-2 and TRBJ1-6, reads GAGVSQSPSNKVTEKGKDVELRCDPISGHTALYWYRQSLGQGLEFLIYFQGNSAPDKSGLPSDRFSAERTGGSVSTLTIQRTQQEDSAVYLCASSPLGLRRGSPLHFGNGTRLTVT.